A single sample is the source of the 15 T cell receptor beta chains below, sequenced in a study of T cells after posttransplantation cyclophosphamide. Method: immunoSEQ multiplex PCR; TCRdb's copy keeps in-frame clones and lacks some. The repertoire consists of about 25,000 clones, none detected only once. Specimen: PBMCs. The source is a woman between 50 and 59 years old in good health, CMV-negative, and a related stem cell transplant donor.

In this sample, this clone turned up many times. This chain connects TRBV2 to TRBJ2-7; TRBD2 agrees at 11 bases. V shed 10 bases and J 2 bases; nucleotides not matched to a gene: 4. Germline CDR1 reads SNHLY; CDR2 reads FYNNEI. The CDR3 is 13 residues long. The CDR3 is CATTTSGAYEQYF. CDR3 nucleotides: TGTGCCACCACGACTAGCGGGGCCTACGAGCAGTACTTC.

Ten or more counts support this clone. This chain links TRBV7-2 with TRBJ1-3; D unclear. Germline CDR1 and CDR2: SGHTA and FQGNSA. The CDR3 consists of 14 residues. Trimming pared 1 base from V and 0 bases from J, leaving 4 bases between. Written as DNA, the CDR3 is TGTGCCAGCAGCTTAGAGAGCTCTGGAAACACCATATATTTT. It is translated as CASSLESSGNTIYF. The full variable domain, rest sourced from reference TRBV7-2 and TRBJ1-3, is GAGVSQSPSNKVTEKGKDVELRCDPISGHTALYWYRQSLGQGLEFLIYFQGNSAPDKSGLPSDRFSAERTGGSVSTLTIQRTQQEDSAVYLCASSLESSGNTIYFGEGSWLTVV.

This clone appeared many times. The chain uses TRBV7-2 and TRBJ2-1; no clear D gene. The CDR3 is 13 amino acids. Trimming removed 2 bases at V and 4 bases at J, with 6 bases between. Germline V gene data show CDR1 as SGHTA and CDR2 as FQGNSA. As DNA, the CDR3 is TGTGCCAGCAGCTTAAACAGATACAATGAGCAGTTCTTC. It specifies CASSLNRYNEQFF.

This clone was observed at least ten times. V gene TRBV6-5 combines with J gene TRBJ1-2; D is possibly TRBD1 (5 bases). The CDR3 runs to 15 residues. CDR1 and CDR2 (germline): MNHEY, SVGAGI. Between the trimmed V and J ends, which lost 7 bases and 0 bases, there was a span of 15 bases. The CDR3 coding sequence is TGTGCCAGCACCTTAGACAGTGCAACTAACTATGGCTACACCTTC. Protein product: CASTLDSATNYGYTF.

This clone appeared many times. V usage is TRBV27 and J usage is TRBJ2-5; possible D gene TRBD2, 7 bases. Looked up from germline, CDR1 is MNHEY and CDR2 is SMNVEV (reference sequence). The germline V and J ends were trimmed by 6 bases and 6 bases, with 17 bases remaining between them. This CDR3 contains 14 residues. Here the CDR3 DNA reads TGTGCCAGCAGCCCCCCGGGGGGCGGGAAGACCCAGTACTTC. This encodes CASSPPGGGKTQYF.

This clone was recorded at least ten times. This CDR3 reads CASSQEARAAQSYEQYF. The CDR3 DNA follows: TGCGCCAGCAGCCAAGAAGCGAGGGCGGCCCAATCCTACGAGCAGTACTTC. The chain employs TRBV4-1 and TRBJ2-7; perhaps TRBD2 as D (5 bases). CDR1 is MGHRA and CDR2 is YSYEKL in the germline V gene. The V end was cut by 0 bases, the J end by 1 base, with 16 bases between. The CDR3 is 17 amino acids.

This clone was counted at least ten times. This rearrangement joins TRBV9 to TRBJ1-2; D is ambiguous. Germline V gene data show CDR1 as SGDLS and CDR2 as YYNGEE. V shed 4 bases and J shed 3 bases, with 13 bases lying between them. This CDR3 contains 14 residues. CDR3 loop: CASSLGGGYYGYTF. The CDR3 coding sequence is TGTGCCAGCAGCTTAGGAGGAGGCTACTATGGCTACACCTTC.

This clone occurred many times. The chain employs TRBV10-3 and TRBJ2-3; 10 bases are shared with TRBD2. V lost 8 bases, J lost 2 bases, and 10 bases stayed unmatched. Germline CDR1 is ENHRY and CDR2 is SYGVKD. The CDR3 consists of 16 residues. The DNA of the CDR3 is TGTGCCATCGAAGGGGAGCGGGGGGGTCTCACAGATACGCAGTATTTT. It is translated as CAIEGERGGLTDTQYF.

This clone was observed many times. V is TRBV5-1 and J is TRBJ2-1, with TRBD1 matching 8 bases. The V gene end was trimmed by 2 bases and the J gene end by 6 bases; junction bases not matched to a gene: 4. In germline, CDR1 is SGHRS, CDR2 YFSETQ. The length of the CDR3 is 14 residues. CDR3 nucleotides: TGCGCCAGCAGCTTCGGGACAGGTTTCAATGAGCAGTTCTTC. This sequence encodes CASSFGTGFNEQFF. Together with reference TRBV5-1 and TRBJ2-1, the CDR3 gives the full variable domain: KAGVTQTPRYLIKTRGQQVTLSCSPISGHRSVSWYQQTPGQGLQFLFEYFSETQRNKGNFPGRFSGRQFSNSRSEMNVSTLELGDSALYLCASSFGTGFNEQFFGPGTRLTVL.

The J gene is TRBJ2-3, the V gene TRBV4-3; TRBD2 aligns across 14 bases. Unmatched junction bases numbered 13, after V lost 1 base and J lost 1 base. From germline, CDR1 is LGHNA and CDR2 YSLEER. The CDR3 is 21 amino acids. The CDR3 region is CASSQGVSRGLAGGRTDTQYF. The CDR3 region has the DNA TGCGCCAGCAGCCAAGGGGTGTCCCGCGGACTAGCGGGGGGCCGCACAGATACGCAGTATTTT.

This clone has ten or more counts. The chain carries TRBV27 and TRBJ2-7, with TRBD1 as a possible D gene (6 bases). Germline V CDR1 and CDR2: MNHEY, SMNVEV (reference sequence). The CDR3 runs to 15 residues. V lost 2 bases to trimming and J lost 0 bases, with 11 bases between them. The CDR3 DNA is TGTGCCAGCAGTTTAAGGGGGACGAGCTCCTACGAGCAGTACTTC. Protein product: CASSLRGTSSYEQYF.

This clone was seen many times. J is TRBJ2-5 and V is TRBV6-1; the match to TRBD2 covers 14 bases. With V trimmed by 4 bases and J by 2 bases, 0 bases remained unmatched. The CDR3 is 15 residues long. Germline V gene data show CDR1 as MNHNS and CDR2 as SASEGT. CDR3 nucleotides: TGTGCCAGCAGTGGACTAGCGGGAGGGCAAGAGACCCAGTACTTC. This sequence encodes CASSGLAGGQETQYF.

This clone has a count of ten or more. The chain links TRBV9 to TRBJ2-7; TRBD2 aligns across 7 bases. CDR1 SGDLS and CDR2 YYNGEE come from the germline V gene. The CDR3 has 15 residues. Trimming at V came to 2 bases and at J to 6 bases, leaving 11 bases not matched to a gene. The CDR3 here is CASSVGPGAGSEQYF. The CDR3 DNA sequence: TGTGCCAGCAGCGTGGGTCCTGGAGCGGGAAGCGAGCAGTACTTC.

This clone was counted ten times or more. The chain has TRBV11-2 and TRBJ2-5; no reliable D call. Per germline, CDR1 SGHAT and CDR2 FQNNGV. This CDR3 has 11 amino acids. V shed 6 bases and J shed 4 bases, with 6 bases lying between them. CDR3 region: CASSPRETQYF. CDR3 DNA sequence: TGTGCCAGCAGTCCCAGAGAGACCCAGTACTTC.

This clone has ten or more counts. The chain is built from TRBV2 and TRBJ2-3, with TRBD2 as a possible D gene (5 bases). V dropped 4 bases and J dropped 0 bases, with 14 bases sitting between them. CDR1 is SNHLY, CDR2 FYNNEI, per germline. The CDR3 length is 16 residues. As DNA, the CDR3 is TGTGCCAGCAGTGTGGCTAGCCCATCTAGCACAGATACGCAGTATTTT. Its protein is CASSVASPSSTDTQYF.